These 27 T cell receptor beta chains were all obtained from the same sample, sequenced in a study of CD8 T cells in ankylosing spondylitis. TCRdb re-derived calls from the 5' RACE reads in MiXCR, one entry per CDR3 protein. The sample has about 250,000 distinct CDR3 sequences, approximately 30% seen once. The sample comprised blood, either unsorted or a sorted T cell fraction (not recorded which). Receptor source: a male donor with ankylosing spondylitis or in good health (not recorded which).

This clonotype came up a few times. This chain links TRBV29-1 with TRBJ2-7; perhaps TRBD2 as D (6 bases). The CDR3 runs 12 residues. The germline CDR1 and CDR2 sequences are SQVTM and ANQGSEA. Deletions cut 4 bases from V and 7 bases from J, with 14 bases between. The CDR3 DNA follows: TGCAGCGTTGTAACGGAGGGGTGGGAGCAGTACTTC. Encoded protein: CSVVTEGWEQYF.

The chain links TRBV5-1 to TRBJ1-2, with a tentative D call TRBD1 (5 bases). The CDR3 is made up of 17 amino acids. Looked up from germline, CDR1 is SGHRS and CDR2 is YFSETQ. Between the trimmed V and J ends, which lost 0 bases and 0 bases, there was a span of 15 bases. CDR3 in DNA: TGCGCCAGCAGCTTGGCCCCCACTGCAGGGACTAACTATGGCTACACCTTC. As protein: CASSLAPTAGTNYGYTF.

This clonotype was seen more than once but under ten times. This rearrangement joins TRBV6-5 to TRBJ2-3; D possibly corresponds to TRBD2 (5 bases). Germline V gene data show CDR1 as MNHEY and CDR2 as SVGAGI. V gave up 10 bases and J gave up 5 bases, with 10 bases separating them. The CDR3 has 11 amino acids. The CDR3 DNA reads as TGTGCCACCTCGAGGGAAGATACGCAGTATTTT. It yields the protein CATSREDTQYF.

V and J are TRBV20-1 and TRBJ2-7, with TRBD2 matching over 8 bases. Germline CDR1 reads DFQATT; CDR2 reads SNEGSKA (reference sequence). The CDR3 has 13 residues. V shed 4 bases, J shed 2 bases, and the junction held 4 bases outside the gene matches. Here the CDR3 DNA reads TGCAGTGCTATTATTAGCGGGACCTACGAGCAGTACTTC. Amino acid sequence: CSAIISGTYEQYF.

The rearrangement links TRBV5-6 to TRBJ1-2; unclear D gene. The V end was cut by 0 bases, the J end by 4 bases, with 10 bases between. The germline CDR1 and CDR2 sequences are SGHDT and YYEEEE. CDR3 length equals 14 residues. CDR3 region: CASSLDSNLYGYTF. The CDR3 DNA sequence: TGTGCCAGCAGCTTGGACAGCAACCTCTATGGCTACACCTTC.

The chain has TRBV15 and TRBJ2-7, with 7 bases lining up with TRBD1. Per germline, CDR1 LNHNV and CDR2 YYDKDF (reference sequence). The CDR3 is made up of 15 amino acids. With 0 bases clipped from V and 6 bases from J, the junction kept 8 bases outside the gene matches. DNA for the CDR3: TGTGCCACCAGCAGAGATAAACAGGGGTCTGGCGAGCAGTACTTC. It specifies CATSRDKQGSGEQYF.

This clonotype was seen a few times. This chain joins TRBV6-5 and TRBJ1-3; no definite D call. V lost 11 bases and J lost 0, with 5 bases in between. CDR3 length: 11 residues. Germline V gene data show CDR1 as MNHEY and CDR2 as SVGAGI. The CDR3 coding sequence is TGTGCCTCGGCCTCTGGAAACACCATATATTTT. This codes for CASASGNTIYF.

This clonotype was seen more than once but under ten times. The chain employs TRBV20-1 and TRBJ2-5; D is perhaps TRBD1 (6 bases). Germline CDR1 and CDR2: DFQATT and SNEGSKA (reference sequence). The CDR3 is 13 amino acids. V dropped 6 bases and J dropped 1 base, with 12 bases sitting between them. In DNA, the CDR3 is TGCAGTGCAGGGAAGGGGGTCCAAGAGACCCAGTACTTC. The encoded protein is CSAGKGVQETQYF.

The chain combines TRBV5-4 with TRBJ2-2; TRBD1 matches 9 bases. With V trimmed by 0 bases and J by 8 bases, 8 bases remained unmatched. This CDR3 comprises 16 residues. CDR1 SGHNT and CDR2 YYREEE come from the germline V gene (reference sequence). The CDR3 loop is CASSLGTGGARGELFF. As DNA, the CDR3 is TGTGCCAGCAGCTTGGGTACAGGGGGCGCAAGGGGGGAGCTGTTTTTT.

The V call is TRBV5-6, the J call TRBJ1-1; no clear D. V was clipped by 1 base and J by 0 bases, with 10 bases between them. Germline lookup yields CDR1 SGHDT and CDR2 YYEEEE. The CDR3 has 15 residues. The DNA for the CDR3 is TGTGCCAGCAGCTTGATGGAAGGATTGAACACTGAAGCTTTCTTT. Its translation is CASSLMEGLNTEAFF.

The chain links TRBV29-1 to TRBJ1-2, with D possibly being TRBD1 (6 bases). CDR3 size: 13 residues. Looked up from germline, CDR1 is SQVTM and CDR2 is ANQGSEA. V shed 6 bases and J shed 3 bases, with 14 bases lying between them. CDR3 loop: CSVRGGADYGYTF. CDR3 bases: TGCAGCGTGAGGGGGGGCGCGGACTATGGCTACACCTTC.

V usage is TRBV21-1 and J usage is TRBJ2-1. TRBV21-1 is a pseudogene locus. This CDR3 comprises 14 residues. The CDR3 nucleotides are TGTGCCAGCAGCAAGGTAAGCCAGAACAATGAGCAGTTCTTC. The encoded protein is CASSKVSQNNEQFF.

This clonotype has at least ten counts. The V call is TRBV5-1, the J call TRBJ2-1; possibly TRBD1 for D (6 bases). Deletions cut 4 bases from V and 4 bases from J, with 12 bases between. The germline CDR1 and CDR2 sequences are SGHRS and YFSETQ. The CDR3 has 14 amino acids. CDR3 sequence (DNA): TGCGCCAGCAGCCCACGAACAGGGTACAATGAGCAGTTCTTC. Its translation: CASSPRTGYNEQFF.

The table lists this clonotype with a few counts. The V call is TRBV20-1, the J call TRBJ1-2; D is unresolved. CDR3 length: 15 amino acids. Per germline, CDR1 DFQATT and CDR2 SNEGSKA (reference sequence). V lost 6 bases and J 3 bases, leaving 20 bases between the germline ends. The CDR3 region has the DNA TGCAGTGCCAAAAGCGTCGGAGGGAATGACTATGGCTACACCTTC. The encoded protein is CSAKSVGGNDYGYTF.

There are a few counts of this clonotype. The V and J genes are TRBV6-2 or TRBV6-3 and TRBJ2-5; D unclear. V shed 6 bases and J shed 5 bases, with 10 bases lying between them. This CDR3 is 12 amino acids long. The germline V gene has CDR1 MNHEY and CDR2 SVGEGT. CDR3 sequence (DNA): TGTGCCAGCAGGGGTAATTCGGAGACCCAGTACTTC. Amino acid sequence: CASRGNSETQYF.

Many counts were recorded for this clonotype. The rearrangement joins TRBV29-1 to TRBJ2-7; no clear D. The germline V gene has CDR1 SQVTM and CDR2 ANQGSEA. The CDR3 sequence is 11 residues long. V lost 2 bases and J 5 bases, leaving 7 bases between the germline ends. In DNA, the CDR3 is TGCAGCGTTGAACTATGGAACGAGCAGTACTTC. Its protein product is CSVELWNEQYF.

The DNA for the CDR3 is TGTGCCACCAGCAGAGATATAGCGGGGAGCACAGATACGCAGTATTTT. This sequence encodes CATSRDIAGSTDTQYF. J is TRBJ2-3 and V is TRBV15; 8 bases map to TRBD2. V was pared by 0 bases and J by 0 bases, with 2 bases of the junction left unmatched. CDR1 and CDR2 (germline): LNHNV, YYDKDF (reference sequence). The CDR3 runs to 16 residues.

V is TRBV5-1 and J is TRBJ1-4; 8 bases are shared with TRBD1. Germline V gene lookup returns CDR1 SGHRS and CDR2 YFSETQ. The CDR3 is 14 residues long. Trimming cost V 4 bases and J 8 bases; bases outside gene matches: 7. The CDR3: CASSQNRGEEKLFF. The CDR3 nucleotides read TGCGCCAGCAGCCAAAACAGGGGGGAGGAAAAACTGTTTTTT.

J is TRBJ1-1 and V is TRBV28, with a tentative D call TRBD1 (5 bases). The germline V and J ends were trimmed by 8 bases and 4 bases, with 8 bases remaining between them. The CDR3 is 11 amino acids. CDR1 and CDR2 (germline): MDHEN, SYDVKM. The CDR3: CASGQGTEAFF. In DNA, the CDR3 is TGTGCCAGCGGCCAGGGCACTGAAGCTTTCTTT.

The chain has TRBV9 and TRBJ2-1; D is possibly TRBD2 (5 bases). Germline V gene sequence: CDR1 SGDLS, CDR2 YYNGEE. V lost 4 bases to trimming and J lost 15 bases, with 14 bases between them. The CDR3 is 11 amino acids. CDR3 coding DNA: TGTGCCAGCAGCACGGACGGGGATCCGTTCTTC. Its translation is CASSTDGDPFF.

This clonotype was seen a handful of times. This chain joins TRBV12-3 or TRBV12-4 and TRBJ2-1; the D gene is possibly TRBD2 (5 bases). This CDR3 region has 17 residues. V gave up 5 bases and J gave up 7 bases, with 24 bases separating them. CDR3 region: CASSPSLGGRIPNEQFF. The CDR3 DNA follows: TGTGCCAGCAGTCCCAGCCTAGGAGGCCGAATCCCTAATGAGCAGTTCTTC.

The sample holds a few counts of this clonotype. The chain has TRBV25-1 and TRBJ2-5; 8 bases are shared with TRBD2. This CDR3 has 15 amino acids. J lost 5 bases, V lost 2 bases, and 7 bases had no gene match. Germline V gene sequence: CDR1 MGHDK, CDR2 SYGVNS. In nucleotides, the CDR3 is TGTGCCAGCAGTGAACTAGCGGGTGAACTGGAGACCCAGTACTTC. As protein: CASSELAGELETQYF.

The chain couples TRBV11-2 to TRBJ2-1, with TRBD2 as a possible D gene (7 bases). The CDR3 loop spans 15 amino acids. Germline V lookup: CDR1 SGHAT, CDR2 FQNNGV. Trimming took 5 bases from V and 9 from J, leaving 20 bases between them. The CDR3 DNA sequence: TGTGCCAGCAGCCCCCGGTGGGGGGGCGGGGGTGAGCAGTTCTTC. Its protein product is CASSPRWGGGGEQFF.

This clonotype occurred a few times. This chain connects TRBV29-1 to TRBJ2-7; 9 bases line up with TRBD1. This CDR3 contains 13 residues. From germline, CDR1 is SQVTM and CDR2 ANQGSEA. V lost 6 bases to trimming and J lost 3 bases; unmatched junction nucleotides: 6. CDR3 loop: CSVGRTGVYEQYF. The DNA for the CDR3 is TGCAGCGTCGGTAGGACAGGGGTCTACGAGCAGTACTTC.

This clonotype has a handful of counts. The V call is TRBV20-1, the J call TRBJ2-3; no definite D call. V was trimmed by 3 bases and J by 6 bases, leaving 19 bases between them. This CDR3 has 15 residues. CDR1 and CDR2 (germline): DFQATT, SNEGSKA (reference sequence). The CDR3 DNA sequence: TGCAGTGCTAGGGCGTCCCTCATAAGCTACGATACGCAGTATTTT. Amino acid sequence: CSARASLISYDTQYF.

This chain joins TRBV15 and TRBJ2-1; possible D gene TRBD1, 6 bases. CDR3 size: 13 residues. The germline V gene encodes CDR1 LNHNV and CDR2 YYDKDF (reference sequence). V lost 4 bases and J lost 5, with 9 bases in between. CDR3 amino acids: CATSTGQNNEQFF. The CDR3 DNA reads TGTGCCACCAGCACAGGACAGAACAATGAGCAGTTCTTC.

This clonotype was observed many times. CDR3: CASSLFSRAETQYF. CDR3 DNA: TGTGCCAGCAGCTTATTCTCTCGTGCGGAGACCCAGTACTTC. V is TRBV7-2 and J is TRBJ2-5, with D unclear. The CDR3 totals 14 residues. Germline lookup yields CDR1 SGHTA and CDR2 FQGNSA. Trimming removed 2 bases from V and 5 bases from J, with 12 bases in between.